This TCR beta chain was sequenced in a study of OX40 agonist ivuxolimab in advanced cancers. Study at large: The dose-escalation cohort had hepatocellular carcinoma, melanoma, renal cell or head and neck cancer. Overall study findings and caveats: Dose levels from 0.1 to 3.0 mg/kg saw CD4+ and CD8+ blood T cells expand clonally by week 6.

About this clone itself: The antigen remains undetermined.

Produced via immunoSEQ multiplex PCR; TCRdb's table is partial and in-frame only. Of around 60,000 clones listed, about nine tenths are singletons. Sequenced material: CD4+ or CD8+ T cells sorted from blood, taken in a trial of the OX40 agonist ivuxolimab. This sequence was found in an adult with an advanced solid tumor such as melanoma, head and neck, liver or kidney cancer.

The CDR3 bases are TGCAGCGTCCTTGCTCTAGCGGACCCTTACAATGAGCAGTTCTTC. The encoded protein is CSVLALADPYNEQFF. The chain combines TRBV29-1 with TRBJ2-1; 7 bases line up with TRBD2. The CDR3 runs to 15 residues. Germline V gene sequence: CDR1 SQVTM, CDR2 ANQGSEA. The J segment lost 4 bases and the V segment lost 6 bases, leaving 12 bases of the junction unmatched.